The next 24 T cell receptor beta chains were all read from a single sample in a study of radiation and T cells in renal cell carcinoma. Time point denoted: blood 4 weeks post-SBRT, at nephrectomy. Documented treatment: 15 Gy SBRT to primary tumor, nephrectomy 4 weeks later. Assay used: immunoSEQ multiplex PCR; TCRdb lists only in-frame clones, some missing. The sample includes around 100,000 clones, roughly 88% seen only once; the top ten take around 7.9%. Sequencing used blood, obtained from a patient whose treatment included radiotherapy and nephrectomy. These receptors all stem from a man between 60 and 75 years old with renal cell carcinoma.

This chain links TRBV27 with TRBJ2-7; D is unresolved. CDR3 length: 15 residues. Germline CDR1 and CDR2: MNHEY and SMNVEV (reference sequence). Trimming stripped 8 bases from V and 3 bases from J, with 20 bases between. This chain's CDR3 is CASSVVSKGNYEQYF. CDR3 DNA sequence: TGTGCCAGCTCAGTCGTTTCGAAGGGCAACTACGAGCAGTACTTC.

Only one count was recorded for this clone. The chain employs TRBV11-1 and TRBJ2-7, with 14 bases fitting TRBD2. Germline V CDR1 and CDR2: SGHAT, FQDESV (reference sequence). This CDR3 comprises 14 residues. V was pared by 5 bases and J by 7 bases, with 4 bases of the junction left unmatched. As DNA, the CDR3 is TGTGCCAGCAGCAAGGGACTAGCGGGAGTTGAGCAGTACTTC. This gives the protein CASSKGLAGVEQYF.

The CDR3 loop is CASSSSSGSVADTQYF. CDR3 bases: TGTGCCAGCAGCTCCTCTAGCGGGAGTGTTGCGGATACGCAGTATTTT. This chain joins TRBV7-6 and TRBJ2-3; 10 positions match TRBD2. Per germline, CDR1 SGHVS and CDR2 FNYEAQ. The V segment lost 4 bases and the J segment 6 bases; nucleotides outside the gene matches: 10. This CDR3 is built from 16 residues. Together with reference TRBV7-6 and TRBJ2-3, the CDR3 gives the full variable domain: GAGVSQSPRYKVTKRGQDVALRCDPISGHVSLYWYRQALGQGPEFLTYFNYEAQQDKSGLPNDRFSAERPEGSISTLTIQRTEQRDSAMYRCASSSSSGSVADTQYFGPGTRLTVL.

The rearrangement uses TRBV15 and TRBJ2-1, with TRBD2 as a possible D gene (5 bases). V was trimmed by 5 bases and J by 7 bases, leaving 18 bases between them. The CDR3 runs 15 residues. Germline CDR1 and CDR2: LNHNV and YYDKDF (reference sequence). The CDR3 nucleotides are TGTGCCACCAGCGGTCAAACGGGATTAGGGAATGAGCAGTTCTTC. It encodes CATSGQTGLGNEQFF. The complete variable domain, with remaining parts taken from reference TRBV15 and TRBJ2-1, reads DAMVIQNPRYQVTQFGKPVTLSCSQTLNHNVMYWYQQKSSQAPKLLFHYYDKDFNNEADTPDNFQSRRPNTSFCFLDIRSPGLGDTAMYLCATSGQTGLGNEQFFGPGTRLTVL.

This clone has just a few counts. The chain recombines TRBV11-1 with TRBJ2-4, with 8 bases aligning to TRBD2. The CDR3 has 16 amino acids. V trimming: 5 bases; J trimming: 4 bases; junction bases outside the gene matches: 10. CDR1 and CDR2 from the germline V gene are SGHAT and FQDESV (reference sequence). This chain's CDR3 is CASSPREKREKNIQYF. For the CDR3, the DNA is TGTGCCAGCAGCCCTAGAGAGAAGCGGGAGAAAAACATTCAGTACTTC.

V and J are TRBV4-1 and TRBJ2-7; 7 bases are shared with TRBD1. Germline V gene sequence: CDR1 MGHRA, CDR2 YSYEKL. With 0 bases clipped from V and 3 bases from J, the junction kept 5 bases outside the gene matches. The CDR3 consists of 15 residues. CDR3: CASSQDGGQYYEQYF. The CDR3 DNA sequence: TGCGCCAGCAGCCAAGATGGGGGACAGTACTACGAGCAGTACTTC.

V usage is TRBV29-1 and J usage is TRBJ2-7, with a possible D match to TRBD1 (5 bases). Germline CDR1 and CDR2: SQVTM and ANQGSEA. The CDR3 has 12 amino acids. Trimming shortened V by 2 bases and J by 5 bases, and 10 bases separated the two germline ends. The CDR3 region has the DNA TGCAGCGTTGAACAGGGTCGGGACGAGCAGTACTTC. Translating it yields CSVEQGRDEQYF.

This clone was seen only once. J is TRBJ1-5 and V is TRBV27; 10 nucleotides align to TRBD1. CDR3 length: 14 amino acids. J was trimmed by 4 bases and V by 4 bases; bases with no gene match: 1. CDR1 MNHEY and CDR2 SMNVEV come from the germline V gene (reference sequence). DNA for the CDR3: TGTGCCAGCAGTTCGGGACAGGGGAATCAGCCCCAGCATTTT. This sequence encodes CASSSGQGNQPQHF.

As regards this clone: Within the sample, other DNA sequences also encode this same CDR3. The J gene is TRBJ2-7, the V gene TRBV19; maybe TRBD2 (6 bases). V was pared by 4 bases and J by 3 bases, with 13 bases between. The CDR3 is 14 residues long. Germline V CDR1 and CDR2: LNHDA, SQIVND (reference sequence). As DNA, the CDR3 is TGTGCCAGTAGTACCCCGGGACTGATCTACGAGCAGTACTTC. This sequence encodes CASSTPGLIYEQYF. The complete variable domain, with remaining parts taken from reference TRBV19 and TRBJ2-7, reads DGGITQSPKYLFRKEGQNVTLSCEQNLNHDAMYWYRQDPGQGLRLIYYSQIVNDFQKGDIAEGYSVSREKKESFPLTVTSAQKNPTAFYLCASSTPGLIYEQYFGPGTRLTVT.

V and J are TRBV4-2 and TRBJ2-1; a weak D match, TRBD2 (5 bases). Between the trimmed V and J ends, which lost 2 bases and 2 bases, there was a span of 19 bases. Germline V gene data show CDR1 as LGHNA and CDR2 as YNFKEQ. This CDR3 contains 18 residues. For the CDR3, the DNA is TGTGCCAGCAGCCAAATAACCGGCGGACTGGAGGCCTACAATGAGCAGTTCTTC. It specifies CASSQITGGLEAYNEQFF.

The rearrangement uses TRBV7-9 and TRBJ1-2; D may be TRBD1 (5 bases). This CDR3 region has 13 residues. CDR1 and CDR2 (germline): SEHNR, FQNEAQ (reference sequence). Trimming pared 5 bases from V and 4 bases from J, leaving 11 bases between. CDR3 sequence (DNA): TGTGCCAGCAGCCTTCGACAGCCCTATGGCTACACCTTC. Its translation is CASSLRQPYGYTF.

The V call is TRBV19, the J call TRBJ2-5, with TRBD1 matching 7 bases. Trimming cost V 6 bases and J 5 bases; bases outside gene matches: 9. This CDR3 is 14 amino acids long. Germline lookup yields CDR1 LNHDA and CDR2 SQIVND (reference sequence). This chain's CDR3 is CASRAGGKWETQYF. The CDR3 nucleotides read TGTGCCAGTAGGGCAGGGGGAAAGTGGGAGACCCAGTACTTC.

This sequence joins TRBV10-1 and TRBJ2-2; D ambiguous. Germline CDR1 and CDR2: WNHNN and SYGVQD (reference sequence). There are 15 residues in the CDR3. V lost 3 bases and J lost 4, with 12 bases in between. CDR3 in amino acids: CASSDPVMGTGELFF. In DNA form, the CDR3 reads TGCGCCAGCAGTGACCCCGTAATGGGCACCGGGGAGCTGTTTTTT.

This rearrangement joins TRBV4-3 to TRBJ2-7; D possibly corresponds to TRBD2 (6 bases). This CDR3 has 15 amino acids. V lost 2 bases, J lost 0 bases, and 11 bases lay in between. The germline V gene has CDR1 LGHNA and CDR2 YSLEER. The DNA for the CDR3 is TGCGCCAGCAGCCAAAGTATCGGGAGCTCCTACGAGCAGTACTTC. Translating it yields CASSQSIGSSYEQYF.

This clone was counted once. V gene TRBV11-1 combines with J gene TRBJ2-3; D may be TRBD2 (5 bases). Germline CDR1 SGHAT, CDR2 FQDESV (reference sequence). V dropped 1 base and J dropped 4 bases, with 9 bases sitting between them. This CDR3 region has 14 residues. The DNA of the CDR3 is TGTGCCAGCAGCTTAGGAGGGAGACCAGATACGCAGTATTTT. It specifies CASSLGGRPDTQYF.

The chain links TRBV18 to TRBJ2-7; 9 bases align to TRBD1. Germline V CDR1 and CDR2: KGHSH, LQKENI. The trim removed 2 bases at V and 6 bases at J, leaving 14 bases unmatched. The CDR3 runs to 17 residues. CDR3 DNA: TGTGCCAGCTCACCAAATGTTCCAGGACAGGGGTTTTCCGAGCAGTACTTC. Translated: CASSPNVPGQGFSEQYF.

About this clone itself: At one of its ends the junction is not consistent with the germline gene, which may arise from a read error. The chain recombines TRBV5-4 with TRBJ2-6, with D perhaps matching TRBD1 or TRBD2 (5 bases each). Germline V gives CDR1 SGHNT, CDR2 YYREEE (reference sequence). CDR3 length: 16 amino acids. CDR3 bases: TGCGCCAGCAGCCAAGATGCCGGGGCCGGGGCCAACGTCCTGACTTTC. Amino acids: CASSQDAGAGANVLTF.

The chain employs TRBV28 and TRBJ1-1; TRBD1 is a possible D gene (5 bases). Germline-derived CDR1 and CDR2 are MDHEN and SYDVKM. The ends were cut back, 5 bases at V and 0 bases at J, with 16 bases in the middle. This CDR3 comprises 16 residues. This CDR3 reads CASSPPVGGLNTEAFF. CDR3 nucleotide sequence: TGTGCCAGCAGTCCGCCGGTGGGGGGACTGAACACTGAAGCTTTCTTT.

V usage is TRBV9 and J usage is TRBJ2-1; the match to TRBD2 covers 13 bases. This CDR3 is 20 amino acids long. J was trimmed by 8 bases and V by 4 bases; bases with no gene match: 21. Germline V lookup: CDR1 SGDLS, CDR2 YYNGEE. CDR3: CASSFLGLAGAGTARDEQFF. The CDR3 DNA sequence: TGTGCCAGCAGCTTTCTAGGACTAGCGGGAGCAGGTACCGCTAGAGATGAGCAGTTCTTC.

The chain links TRBV15 to TRBJ1-4; no definite D call. CDR1 and CDR2 (germline): LNHNV, YYDKDF (reference sequence). V was shortened by 1 base and J by 8 bases, with 11 bases between the two germline ends. The CDR3 runs 14 residues. The CDR3 coding sequence is TGTGCCACCAGCAGAGGGGAAGGGTTGGAAAAACTGTTTTTT. Translated: CATSRGEGLEKLFF.

The chain recombines TRBV6-1 with TRBJ2-7, with D perhaps matching TRBD2 (5 bases). Germline assignment: CDR1 MNHNS and CDR2 SASEGT. The CDR3 loop spans 16 amino acids. V was clipped by 4 bases and J by 3 bases, with 19 bases between them. Here the CDR3 reads CASSALRREGNYEQYF. For the CDR3, the DNA is TGTGCCAGCAGTGCCCTCCGCCGGGAAGGAAACTACGAGCAGTACTTC.

The chain recombines TRBV10-3 with TRBJ2-2, with D perhaps matching TRBD1 (5 bases). V gave up 2 bases and J gave up 7 bases, with 17 bases separating them. Germline V gene data show CDR1 as ENHRY and CDR2 as SYGVKD. The CDR3 is made up of 16 amino acids. The CDR3 loop is CAISERPQGNNGELFF. DNA of the CDR3: TGTGCCATCAGTGAGAGGCCTCAGGGCAATAACGGGGAGCTGTTTTTT.

The chain recombines TRBV7-9 with TRBJ2-2; D is ambiguous. The germline CDR1 and CDR2 sequences are SEHNR and FQNEAQ (reference sequence). Trimming left V 0 bases short and J 6 bases short, with 14 bases between. The CDR3 sequence is 16 residues long. CDR3 sequence (DNA): TGTGCCAGCAGCTTAGCTGGGTCCCATGCCTCCGGGGAGCTGTTTTTT. Its translation is CASSLAGSHASGELFF.

Here the CDR3 DNA reads TGTGCCAGCAGTTACTCGGTAGGGCGGGGCAATCAGCCCCAGCATTTT. Encoded protein: CASSYSVGRGNQPQHF. The chain links TRBV6-6 to TRBJ1-5; no definite D call. V lost 0 bases and J lost 2, with 11 bases in between. This CDR3 is built from 16 residues. Germline values: CDR1 MNHNY, CDR2 SVGAGI (reference sequence).